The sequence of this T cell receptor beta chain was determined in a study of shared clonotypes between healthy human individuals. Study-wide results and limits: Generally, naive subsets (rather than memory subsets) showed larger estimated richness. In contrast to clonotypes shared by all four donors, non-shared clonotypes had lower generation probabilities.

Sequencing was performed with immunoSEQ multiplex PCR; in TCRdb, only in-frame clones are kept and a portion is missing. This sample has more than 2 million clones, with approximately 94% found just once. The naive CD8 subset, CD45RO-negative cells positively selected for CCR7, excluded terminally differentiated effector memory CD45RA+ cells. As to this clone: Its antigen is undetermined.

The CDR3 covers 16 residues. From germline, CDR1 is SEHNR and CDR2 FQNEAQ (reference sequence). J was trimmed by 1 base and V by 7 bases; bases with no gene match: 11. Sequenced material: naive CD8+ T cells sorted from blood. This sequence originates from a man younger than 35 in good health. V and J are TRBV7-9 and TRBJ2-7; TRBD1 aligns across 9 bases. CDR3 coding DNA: TGTGCCAGCACCGTTTTTGAGGACAGGGGTTCCTACGAGCAGTACTTC. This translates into CASTVFEDRGSYEQYF. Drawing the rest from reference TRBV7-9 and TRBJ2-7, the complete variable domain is DTGVSQNPRHKITKRGQNVTFRCDPISEHNRLYWYRQTLGQGPEFLTYFQNEAQLEKSRLLSDRFSAERPKGSFSTLEIQRTEQGDSAMYLCASTVFEDRGSYEQYFGPGTRLTVT.